This T cell receptor beta chain was identified during a study of cytomegalovirus exposure and HLA in healthy donors (dated by TCRdb to the late 2010s). Background for the entire study: An earlier analysis of roughly 500 of the donors reported approximately 290 Gb of sequence data and roughly 110 million unique TCR beta sequences from about 179 million T cells. Among 300 to 500 genotyped donors of the cohort, an average of around 250,000 unique TCR beta nucleotide sequences was sequenced per donor, of which about 18% were non-productive. Every discovery cohort repertoire had been produced on one sequencing platform. To predict cytomegalovirus infection status, the study brought together high-throughput TCR immunosequencing, statistical association of individual TCRs with disease status, and machine learning. The study used immunosequencing to profile the T cell repertoires of 670 or so subjects and linked those repertoires to cytomegalovirus serostatus. In a later analysis, previously published TCR beta repertoires from fewer than 750 donors were re-analyzed and high-resolution HLA genotyping was added so that TCR occurrence patterns could be studied. In a later genetic analysis, genome-wide SNP genotypes for about 55% of the roughly 700 donors were used, and that subset was treated as a discovery cohort. Both class I and class II loci were covered by HLA typing, at four-digit resolution. An earlier analysis of nearly 600 of the donors applied high-throughput TCR beta sequencing to assess whether each TCR beta V gene segment acted as functional or pseudogenic. Rather than drawing on any new phenotypic data, the later analysis identified candidate immune exposures from TCR beta sequences and the way those sequences occurred across donors. The number of typed donors differed by locus: roughly 629-640 for A, B, C, DRB1 and DQB1; 522 for DQA1; 606 for DPA1; and about 470 for DPB1. The aim of the study was to test whether cataloging public T cell receptors could identify signatures of past pathogen exposure. The genetic ancestry cluster associated with self-reported Caucasian donors included roughly 84% of the 300 to 450 genotyped donors. Four or five DR-DQ haplotypes were handled as single units for association and clustering, since linkage in the cohort was strong. Donor age, sex, ethnicity and CMV serostatus were compiled together with the repertoire data. Approximately 310 gigabases of sequencing data and around 87 million unique TCR sequences were included in an early release covering about 700 HLA-typed donors. A separate validation cohort of roughly 130 different subjects was used in addition to the 666-subject first cohort. What the research found in general, with its limitations: An earlier analysis of approximately 600 of the donors showed that most TCR beta V segments appeared in productive rearrangements either about 87% or about 30% of the time, which broadly matched IMGT annotations. In a later analysis, around 17,000 TCR beta sequences were associated with specific HLA alleles at a false discovery rate of 0.05. A later analysis found that most CMV-associated TCR beta chains appeared HLA-restricted, with HLA associations seemingly driven largely by CMV exposure. Strong co-occurrence of HLA alleles, especially DR and DQ, made assigning TCR associations to individual alleles difficult. The sequencing pipeline was judged likely to have produced a cluster of highly shared sequence variants as a technical artifact. V-gene and J-gene trimming of TCR beta chains was associated with a missense DCLRE1C variant in a later genetic analysis, and the association was replicated in an independent cohort. Presence/absence analyses assumed roughly uniform sequencing depth across donors, an assumption that may not hold. A few of the identified cytomegalovirus-associated TCR beta chains were confirmed in vitro to be specific for cytomegalovirus antigens. In a later genetic analysis, fewer N-insertions in productive TCRs were reported among donors in an Asian-associated ancestry cluster than the approximately 670-donor mean. The earlier analysis of 450 to 700 of the donors excluded roughly 17 rarely observed V segments, including chromosome 9 orphons, because counts were too low. Across donors, most TCR sequences were observed very rarely, whereas some public TCRs were present in many individuals. Linkage disequilibrium might explain the correlated functional status among segregating V segments, but an unknown experimental factor could not be excluded. Because some donors lacked HLA typing at each locus, the association tests relied only on the typed subset. Some IMGT-functional V segments, including TRBV6-2 and TRBV6-3, could not be told apart with the 87-base-pair reads, so those segments were excluded. A further reported finding was that TCR beta sequences accurately predicted the HLA-A and HLA-B alleles for most subjects in the first cohort. A later analysis found that TCR association rates varied across HLA loci, with DRB1 alleles showing the most associated TCRs and HLA-C alleles the fewest. The authors suggested that the approach could potentially be generalized to other disease states and immunological phenotypes. CMV serostatus was the only immune exposure information available for the cohort. In this cohort, only TCR beta chains were sequenced, and detectable features were limited by the absence of alpha or paired-chain data. A later analysis reported that several top co-occurrence clusters appeared linked to parvovirus B19, influenza, CMV and Epstein-Barr virus. Cytomegalovirus status was reported to be diagnosed by the classifier with high specificity and sensitivity in both the original and validation cohorts. Compared with equally common non-associated chains, HLA-associated TCR beta chains in a later analysis were more clonally expanded and had lower generation probabilities. In the study, about 150 TCR beta chains were listed as associated with cytomegalovirus.

To prepare the library, the immunoSEQ multiplex PCR assay was applied. The multiplex PCR relied on a mix of 60 forward primers for TCR Vbeta segments and 13 reverse primers for TCR Jbeta segments. The CDR3 region of rearranged TCR beta genes was amplified from genomic DNA by a multiplex PCR assay. On the Illumina HiSeq System, the amplified TCR beta libraries were sequenced as 87-base-pair reads. The original pipeline was this. Across the 600 to 700 repertoires, a later analysis counted 80 million or so unique TCR beta chains, around 11 million of which were shared by at least two donors. Raw reads were error-corrected and collapsed into unique sequences with a nearest-neighbor algorithm that merged closely related sequences to remove PCR and sequencing errors. V, D and J gene segments were assigned by aligning CDR3 sequences to IMGT reference sequences. For a sequence to be retained, a match of at least six nucleotides to both a V gene segment and a J gene segment was required. A rearrangement counted as productive if the CDR3 had no stop codons and remained in frame with V and J, and every other rearrangement counted as non-productive. Following IMGT convention, CDR3 was defined as the stretch from the second conserved V-encoded cysteine up to the conserved J-encoded phenylalanine. The earlier analysis of a few hundred of the donors excluded any sequence lacking an unambiguous match to a single V gene segment. An earlier analysis of a few hundred of the donors called V segments functional above 56.7% productive rearrangements and segregating when the between-donor standard deviation exceeded 5%. A statistical classification framework was built for diagnosing cytomegalovirus status from the catalog of TCR beta chain sequences. A later analysis assigned V and J genes by comparing TCR nucleotide sequences with IMGT/GENE-DB human TR gene sequences. Using the TCRdist pipeline, a later analysis assigned CDR3 sequences along with most-parsimonious VDJ recombination scenarios. In a later analysis, each TCR beta chain was defined by its CDR3 amino acid sequence together with its V-gene family, and reads without a unique V-gene family were excluded. In a later analysis, nearly 600 highly shared, low-generation-probability nucleotide sequences were removed to address suspected cross-contamination and a sequencing artifact. A later analysis calculated a clonal expansion index for each public chain from normalized within-repertoire ranks of inferred template counts. Generation probabilities in a later analysis came from a VDJ recombination model fitted to out-of-frame rearrangements, and those results were checked against IGoR. In a later analysis, TCR-TCR, TCR-HLA and TCR-CMV co-occurrence was scored with hypergeometric tests, and a repertoire-size bias correction was applied to TCR pairs. False discovery rates were estimated in a later analysis by permuting HLA or CMV assignments 20 times. In a later analysis, co-occurring TCRs were grouped using DBSCAN, and TCRdist sequence similarity was added for clustering within HLA-allele-positive subsets. Co-occurrence clustering excluded repertoires with fewer than 30,000 or more than 120,000 public chains, plus five with anomalous nucleotide sharing. As stored in TCRdb, this immuneACCESS dataset retains in-frame rearrangements with V and J assigned. A fraction of the clones does not appear; measured against another copy, unresolved V genes explain less than half of the discrepancy, and the remainder lacks a known reason. V, J and clone size are those of that table, while D and trimming were read from the DNA. Across this sample there are 95,000 to 130,000 clones, with 70% to 80% seen only once. Around 4.3% of the sample rests with the top ten.

At the junction V is shortened by 2 bases and J by 3 bases, with 16 bases in between. The CDR3 runs 16 amino acids, cysteine and phenylalanine included. Only the CDR3 DNA is retained, 48 bases long and in frame from the first base. In the germline V gene, CDR1 corresponds to MNHNS and CDR2 to SASEGT. This clone was seen once. Its recognized antigen is unknown. No base quality values were provided; no much bigger clone lies one nucleotide off. The cohort consisted of more than 650 healthy bone marrow donors. At the time of sampling, all cohort members were nominally healthy, though unrecorded immune exposures were likely present. The donor was CMV seropositive and belonged to the group of 250 to 350 seropositive cohort members. Every donor gave a peripheral blood sample, and the peripheral blood mononuclear cells from that sample were used for TCR beta sequencing. The Qiagen DNeasy Blood Extraction Kit was used to extract genomic DNA from the blood cell samples.

This clonotype was obtained from a man between 25 and 39 years old in good health and CMV-seropositive. Material: PBMCs. The chain employs TRBV6-1 and TRBJ1-2; the D gene assignment is ambiguous. The nucleotides are TGTGCCAGCAGTGAAACTTTGTTCGCGATGTACTATGGCTACACCTTC. Translated, it reads CASSETLFAMYYGYTF.